This T cell receptor (beta chain) came from a study of blood T cell repertoires in COVID-19. Study-wide context: T cells, B-cell-depleted T cells, or PBMCs supplied cDNA or gDNA.

The CDR3 is made up of 16 amino acids. J lost 2 bases, V lost 4 bases, and 6 bases had no gene match. The germline gives CDR1 SEHNR, CDR2 FQNEAQ (reference sequence). Libraries were prepared by immunoSEQ multiplex PCR; TCRdb keeps only in-frame clonotypes and omits some of them. The table has approximately 210,000 clones, about nine tenths seen once. The sequenced sample consisted of PBMCs or T cells enriched from blood (not recorded which). The receptor comes from a woman aged 30 to 39 who had recovered from COVID-19. The chain links TRBV7-9 to TRBJ1-5, with 9 bases aligning to TRBD1. In DNA form, the CDR3 reads TGTGCCAGCAGCTCTGACAGGGGGAAAGGCAATCAGCCCCAGCATTTT. This translates into CASSSDRGKGNQPQHF. Using reference TRBV7-9 and TRBJ1-5 for the parts outside the CDR3, the full variable domain is DTGVSQNPRHKITKRGQNVTFRCDPISEHNRLYWYRQTLGQGPEFLTYFQNEAQLEKSRLLSDRFSAERPKGSFSTLEIQRTEQGDSAMYLCASSSDRGKGNQPQHFGDGTRLSIL.